Listed below are T cell receptor beta chains from one sample, sequenced in a study of blood T cell repertoires in COVID-19. Sequenced by immunoSEQ multiplex PCR; TCRdb stores in-frame clones only, minus some. Of roughly 240,000 clones in the sample, 90% are singletons; the top ten hold over 0.75%. The sequencing input was PBMCs or T cells enriched from blood (not recorded which). The receptor set was obtained from a man aged 50-60 years who had been exposed to COVID-19. Each CDR3 is given with its conserved first and last residue. D genes are given only for firm matches. Not all rows give a size; the values are once, few, many and, for expanded clones, a class.

TRBJ1-1 | - | TRBV9 | TRBD1 | CASSRTGDEDTEAFF | TGTGCCAGCAGCCGAACAGGGGATGAGGACACTGAAGCTTTCTTT
TRBJ2-3 | - | TRBV7-2 | - | CASSLQAGRDTQYF | TGTGCCAGCAGCTTACAGGCTGGCCGGGATACGCAGTATTTT
TRBJ2-5 | - | TRBV10-1 | - | CASSDRAQETQYF | TGCGCCAGCAGTGACAGGGCGCAAGAGACCCAGTACTTC
TRBJ2-7 | - | TRBV12-3/TRBV12-4 | - | CASSLRTDSEQYF | TGTGCCAGCAGTTTAAGGACAGACTCCGAGCAGTACTTC
TRBJ1-5 | - | TRBV2 | - | CASSPDGNQPQHF | TGTGCCAGCAGTCCCGACGGGAATCAGCCCCAGCATTTT
TRBJ2-3 | - | TRBV6-4 | TRBD1 | CASSDRDRGRGDTQYF | TGTGCCAGCAGTGACCGTGACAGGGGGAGGGGGGATACGCAGTATTTT
TRBJ2-2 | - | TRBV28 | TRBD2 | CASKIAGGGTGELFF | TGTGCCAGCAAAATAGCGGGGGGCGGCACCGGGGAGCTGTTTTTT
TRBJ1-5 | - | TRBV12-3/TRBV12-4 | - | CASSRRENQPQHF | TGTGCCAGCAGTCGCAGGGAAAATCAGCCCCAGCATTTT
TRBJ2-1 | - | TRBV7-3 | TRBD2 | CASSSPSGPNNEQFF | TGTGCCAGCAGCTCGCCTAGCGGGCCCAACAATGAGCAGTTCTTC
TRBJ1-1 | - | TRBV7-2 | TRBD1 | CASSSYPGQANTEAFF | TGTGCCAGCAGCTCCTATCCGGGACAGGCGAACACTGAAGCTTTCTTT
TRBJ1-2 | - | TRBV5-6 | - | CASSPRQTYGYTF | TGTGCCAGCAGCCCACGACAGACCTATGGCTACACCTTC
TRBJ2-1 | - | TRBV27 | - | CASSFGRGRYEQFF | TGTGCCAGCAGTTTCGGGCGGGGCCGGTATGAGCAGTTCTTC
TRBJ2-7 | - | TRBV30 | TRBD2 | CAWSVLSLGRGESYEQYF | TGTGCCTGGAGTGTACTCTCTCTGGGGCGGGGGGAGTCCTACGAGCAGTACTTC
TRBJ2-1 | - | TRBV7-3 | TRBD2 | CASSLLASGDNEQFF | TGTGCCAGCAGCTTATTGGCTAGCGGAGACAATGAGCAGTTCTTC
TRBJ1-1 | once | TRBV28 | TRBD1 | CASTRQGRTEAFF | TGTGCCAGCACGAGACAGGGTCGGACTGAAGCTTTCTTT
TRBJ1-1 | - | TRBV6-5 | TRBD1 | CASSKPGTGEAFF | TGTGCCAGCAGCAAACCCGGGACAGGTGAAGCTTTCTTT
TRBJ2-3 | once | TRBV28 | TRBD2 | CATLGASGIADTQYF | TGTGCCACCCTGGGGGCTAGCGGGATCGCAGATACGCAGTATTTT
TRBJ2-5 | once | TRBV7-3 | TRBD2 | CASGAGVGETQYF | TGTGCCAGCGGGGCGGGGGTCGGGGAGACCCAGTACTTC
TRBJ2-1 | once | TRBV10-3 | TRBD1 | CAISESMGGRTGAYNEQFF | TGTGCCATCAGTGAGTCGATGGGTGGAAGGACAGGGGCCTACAATGAGCAGTTCTTC
TRBJ2-3 | - | TRBV5-1 | TRBD2 | CASSLFAGGADTQYF | TGCGCCAGCAGCTTGTTTGCGGGGGGGGCGGATACGCAGTATTTT
TRBJ2-2 | - | TRBV18 | TRBD2 | CASSPGLAESLTGELFF | TGTGCCAGCTCACCGGGACTAGCGGAATCACTCACCGGGGAGCTGTTTTTT
TRBJ1-4 | - | TRBV5-1 | TRBD1 | CASSSIGQGAEKLFF | TGCGCCAGCAGCTCGATTGGACAGGGGGCCGAAAAACTGTTTTTT
TRBJ2-7 | - | TRBV5-4 | - | CASSTITGTTEQYF | TGTGCCAGCAGCACAATCACCGGGACAACTGAGCAGTACTTC